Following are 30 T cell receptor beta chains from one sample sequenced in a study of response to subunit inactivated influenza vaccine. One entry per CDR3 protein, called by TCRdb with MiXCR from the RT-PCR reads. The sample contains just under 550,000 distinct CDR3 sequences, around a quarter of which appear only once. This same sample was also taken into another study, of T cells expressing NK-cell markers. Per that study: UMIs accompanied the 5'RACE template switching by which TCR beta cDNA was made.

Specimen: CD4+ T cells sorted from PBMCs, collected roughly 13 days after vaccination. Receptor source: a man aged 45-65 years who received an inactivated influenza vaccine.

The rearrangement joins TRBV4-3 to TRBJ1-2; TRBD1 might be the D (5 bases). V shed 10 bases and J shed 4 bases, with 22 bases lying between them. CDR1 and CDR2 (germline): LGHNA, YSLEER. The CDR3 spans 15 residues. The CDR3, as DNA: TGCGCCACTTCGCCGGGGACCGTCGGGGTCTATGGCTACACCTTC. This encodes CATSPGTVGVYGYTF.

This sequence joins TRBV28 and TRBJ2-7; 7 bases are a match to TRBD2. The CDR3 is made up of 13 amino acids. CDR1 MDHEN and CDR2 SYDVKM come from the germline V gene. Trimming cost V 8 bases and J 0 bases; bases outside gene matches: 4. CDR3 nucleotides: TGTGCCAGCGCCAGCGGGAACTCCTACGAGCAGTACTTC. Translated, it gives CASASGNSYEQYF. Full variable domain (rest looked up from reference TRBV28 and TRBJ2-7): DVKVTQSSRYLVKRTGEKVFLECVQDMDHENMFWYRQDPGLGLRLIYFSYDVKMKEKGDIPEGYSVSREKKERFSLILESASTNQTSMYLCASASGNSYEQYFGPGTRLTVT.

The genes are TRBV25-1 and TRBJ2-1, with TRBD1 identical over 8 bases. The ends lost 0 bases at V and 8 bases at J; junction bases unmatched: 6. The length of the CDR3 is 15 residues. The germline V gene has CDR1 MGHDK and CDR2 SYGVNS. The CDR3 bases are TGTGCCAGCAGTGAATATCGGGTGACAGGGGATGAGCAGTTCTTC. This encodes CASSEYRVTGDEQFF.

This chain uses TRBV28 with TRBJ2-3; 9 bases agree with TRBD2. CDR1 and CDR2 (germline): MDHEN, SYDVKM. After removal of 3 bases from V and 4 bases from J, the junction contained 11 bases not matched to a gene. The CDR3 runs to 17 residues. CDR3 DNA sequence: TGTGCCAGCAGTTTGGGACTAGCTGGTTCGGGGGCAGATACGCAGTATTTT. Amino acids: CASSLGLAGSGADTQYF.

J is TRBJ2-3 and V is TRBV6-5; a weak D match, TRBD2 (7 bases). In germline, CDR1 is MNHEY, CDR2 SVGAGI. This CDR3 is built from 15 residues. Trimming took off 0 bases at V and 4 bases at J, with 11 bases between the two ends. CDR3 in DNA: TGTGCCAGCAGTTACTCTGGGCGGGGGCCAGATACGCAGTATTTT. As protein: CASSYSGRGPDTQYF.

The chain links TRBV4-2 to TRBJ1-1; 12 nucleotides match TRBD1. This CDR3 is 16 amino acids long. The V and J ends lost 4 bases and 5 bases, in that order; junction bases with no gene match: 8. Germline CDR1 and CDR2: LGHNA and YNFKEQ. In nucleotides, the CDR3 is TGTGCCAGCAGCCCTCGGGACAGGGGGCTTCAAACTGAAGCTTTCTTT. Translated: CASSPRDRGLQTEAFF.

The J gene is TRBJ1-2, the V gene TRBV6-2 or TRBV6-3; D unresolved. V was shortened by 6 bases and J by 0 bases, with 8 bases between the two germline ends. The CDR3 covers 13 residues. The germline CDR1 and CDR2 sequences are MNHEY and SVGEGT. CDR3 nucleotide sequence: TGTGCCAGCAGCCTCAAAGCTAACTATGGCTACACCTTC. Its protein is CASSLKANYGYTF.

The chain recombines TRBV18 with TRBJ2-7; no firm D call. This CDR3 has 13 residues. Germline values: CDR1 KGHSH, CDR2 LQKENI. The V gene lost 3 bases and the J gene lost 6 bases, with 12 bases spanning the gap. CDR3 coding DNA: TGTGCCAGCTCACCCGGGCAGGCAGGCGAGCAGTACTTC. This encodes CASSPGQAGEQYF.

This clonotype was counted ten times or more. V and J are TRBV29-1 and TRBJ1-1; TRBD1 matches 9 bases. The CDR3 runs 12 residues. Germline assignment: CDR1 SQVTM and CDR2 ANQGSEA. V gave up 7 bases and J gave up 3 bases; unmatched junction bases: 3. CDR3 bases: TGCAGCGGGGGACAGGGTTACACTGAAGCTTTCTTT. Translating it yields CSGGQGYTEAFF.

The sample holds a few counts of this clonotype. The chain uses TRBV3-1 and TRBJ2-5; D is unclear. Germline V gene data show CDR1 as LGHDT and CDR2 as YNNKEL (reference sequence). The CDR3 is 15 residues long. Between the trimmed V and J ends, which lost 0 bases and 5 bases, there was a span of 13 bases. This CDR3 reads CASSQEEVLGETQYF. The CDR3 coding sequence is TGTGCCAGCAGCCAAGAAGAGGTCCTGGGGGAGACCCAGTACTTC.

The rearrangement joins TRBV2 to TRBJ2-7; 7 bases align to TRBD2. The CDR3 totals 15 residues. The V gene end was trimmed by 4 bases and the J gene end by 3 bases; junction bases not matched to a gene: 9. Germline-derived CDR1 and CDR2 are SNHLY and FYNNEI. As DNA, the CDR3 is TGTGCCAGCAGTGGTCCAGCGGGAAATCGCTACGAGCAGTACTTC. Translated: CASSGPAGNRYEQYF.

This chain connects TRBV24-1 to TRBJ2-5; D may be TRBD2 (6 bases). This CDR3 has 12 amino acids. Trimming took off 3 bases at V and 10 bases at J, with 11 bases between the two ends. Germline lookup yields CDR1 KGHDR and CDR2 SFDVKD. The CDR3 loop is CATSDGGDLQYF. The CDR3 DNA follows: TGTGCCACCAGTGATGGCGGGGATCTCCAGTACTTC.

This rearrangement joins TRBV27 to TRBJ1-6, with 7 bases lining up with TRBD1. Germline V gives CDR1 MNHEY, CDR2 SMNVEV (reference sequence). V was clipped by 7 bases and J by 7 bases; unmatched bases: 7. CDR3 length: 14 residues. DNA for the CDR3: TGTGCCAGCAAAGGACCGGGACAGAATTCACCCCTCCACTTT. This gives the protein CASKGPGQNSPLHF.

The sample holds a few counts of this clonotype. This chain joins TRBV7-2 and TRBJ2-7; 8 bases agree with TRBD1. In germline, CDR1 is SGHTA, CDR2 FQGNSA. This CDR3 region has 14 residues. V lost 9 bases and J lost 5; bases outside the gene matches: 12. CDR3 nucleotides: TGTGCCAGTGGACGGCAGGGGGCTGTCAACGAGCAGTACTTC. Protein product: CASGRQGAVNEQYF.

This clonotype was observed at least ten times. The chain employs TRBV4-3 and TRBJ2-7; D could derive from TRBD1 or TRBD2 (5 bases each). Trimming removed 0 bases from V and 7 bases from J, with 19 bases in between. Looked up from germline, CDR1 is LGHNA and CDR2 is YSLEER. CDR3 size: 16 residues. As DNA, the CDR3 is TGCGCCAGCAGCCAAGAATCGGGGTCCACCCAGGGAGAGCAGTACTTC. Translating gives CASSQESGSTQGEQYF.

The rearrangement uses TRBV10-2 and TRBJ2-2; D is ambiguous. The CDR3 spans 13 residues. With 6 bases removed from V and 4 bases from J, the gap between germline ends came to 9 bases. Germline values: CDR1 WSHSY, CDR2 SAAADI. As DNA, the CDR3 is TGCGCCAGCAGGGATGGCTCCACCGGGGAGCTGTTTTTT. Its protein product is CASRDGSTGELFF.

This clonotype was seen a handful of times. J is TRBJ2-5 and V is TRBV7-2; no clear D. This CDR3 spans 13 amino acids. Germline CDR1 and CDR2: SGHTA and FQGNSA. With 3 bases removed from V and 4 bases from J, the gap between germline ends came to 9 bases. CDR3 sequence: CASSFQVRETQYF. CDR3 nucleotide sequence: TGTGCCAGCAGCTTTCAAGTTAGAGAGACCCAGTACTTC. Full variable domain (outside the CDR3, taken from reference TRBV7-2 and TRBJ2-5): GAGVSQSPSNKVTEKGKDVELRCDPISGHTALYWYRQSLGQGLEFLIYFQGNSAPDKSGLPSDRFSAERTGGSVSTLTIQRTQQEDSAVYLCASSFQVRETQYFGPGTRLLVL.

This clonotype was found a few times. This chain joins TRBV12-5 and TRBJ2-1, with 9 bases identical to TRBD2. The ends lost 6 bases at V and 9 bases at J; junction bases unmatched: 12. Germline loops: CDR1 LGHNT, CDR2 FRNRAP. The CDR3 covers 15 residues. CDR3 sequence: CASGSPAGGPGEQFF. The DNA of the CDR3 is TGTGCTAGTGGCTCCCCGGCGGGAGGGCCGGGTGAGCAGTTCTTC.

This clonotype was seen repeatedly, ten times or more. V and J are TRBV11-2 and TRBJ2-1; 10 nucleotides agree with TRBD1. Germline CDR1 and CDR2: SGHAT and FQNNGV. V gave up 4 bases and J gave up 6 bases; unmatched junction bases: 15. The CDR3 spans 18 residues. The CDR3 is CASSSYIRRDRGGNEQFF. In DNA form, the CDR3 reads TGTGCCAGCAGCTCGTACATCCGGCGGGACAGGGGAGGCAATGAGCAGTTCTTC.

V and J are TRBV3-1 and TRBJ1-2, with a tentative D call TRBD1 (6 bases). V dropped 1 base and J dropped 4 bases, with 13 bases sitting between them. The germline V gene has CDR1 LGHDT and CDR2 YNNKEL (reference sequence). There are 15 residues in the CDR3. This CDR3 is CASSQGLQGPYGYTF. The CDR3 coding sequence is TGTGCCAGCAGCCAAGGTTTACAGGGACCCTATGGCTACACCTTC.

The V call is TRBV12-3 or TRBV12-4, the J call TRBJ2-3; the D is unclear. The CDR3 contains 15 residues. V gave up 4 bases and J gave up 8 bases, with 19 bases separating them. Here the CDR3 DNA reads TGTGCCAGCAGTTCCATCGTCACATACGGGTCTACGCAGTATTTT. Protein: CASSSIVTYGSTQYF.

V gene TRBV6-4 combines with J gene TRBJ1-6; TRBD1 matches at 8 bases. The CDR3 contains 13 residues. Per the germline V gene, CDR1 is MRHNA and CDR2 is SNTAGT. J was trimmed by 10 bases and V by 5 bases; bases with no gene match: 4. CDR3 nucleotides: TGTGCCAGCAGTCGGACAGGGATATCACCCCTCCACTTT. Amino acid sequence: CASSRTGISPLHF.

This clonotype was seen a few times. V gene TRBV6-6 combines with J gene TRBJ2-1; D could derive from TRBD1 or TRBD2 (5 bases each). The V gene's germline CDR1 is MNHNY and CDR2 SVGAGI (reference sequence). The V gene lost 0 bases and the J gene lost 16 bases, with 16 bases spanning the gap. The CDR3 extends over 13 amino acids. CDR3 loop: CASSYSSGTSGFF. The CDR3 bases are TGTGCCAGCAGTTACTCCTCCGGGACCAGCGGATTCTTC.

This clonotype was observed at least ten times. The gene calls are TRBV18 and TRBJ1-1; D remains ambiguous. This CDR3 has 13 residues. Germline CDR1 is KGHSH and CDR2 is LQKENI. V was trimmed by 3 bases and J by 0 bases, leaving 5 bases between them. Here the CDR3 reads CASSPNMNTEAFF. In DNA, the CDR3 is TGTGCCAGCTCACCGAATATGAACACTGAAGCTTTCTTT. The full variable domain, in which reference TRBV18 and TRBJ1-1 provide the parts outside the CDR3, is NAGVMQNPRHLVRRRGQEARLRCSPMKGHSHVYWYRQLPEEGLKFMVYLQKENIIDESGMPKERFSAEFPKEGPSILRIQQVVRGDSAAYFCASSPNMNTEAFFGQGTRLTVV.

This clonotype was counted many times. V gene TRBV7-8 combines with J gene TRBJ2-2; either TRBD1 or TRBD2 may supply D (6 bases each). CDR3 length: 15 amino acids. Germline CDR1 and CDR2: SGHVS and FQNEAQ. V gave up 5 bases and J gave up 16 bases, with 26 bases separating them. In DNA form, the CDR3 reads TGTGCCAGCAGCCTAGAACCGGGCAGGCCCGAGGGGGGGTTTTTT. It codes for CASSLEPGRPEGGFF.

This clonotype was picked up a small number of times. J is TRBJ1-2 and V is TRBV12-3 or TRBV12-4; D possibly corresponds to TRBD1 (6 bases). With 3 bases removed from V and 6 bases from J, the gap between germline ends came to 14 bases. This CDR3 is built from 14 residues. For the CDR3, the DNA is TGTGCCAGCAGTTTGAACAGGGCTGGAGATGGCTACACCTTC. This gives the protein CASSLNRAGDGYTF.

This CDR3 reads CASSRGDRAEAFF. The CDR3 region has the DNA TGTGCCAGCTCGCGAGGGGATAGGGCTGAAGCTTTCTTT. This sequence joins TRBV18 and TRBJ1-1; weak D call: TRBD1 (5 bases). The CDR3 has 13 amino acids. Germline V gives CDR1 KGHSH, CDR2 LQKENI. Trimming cost V 6 bases and J 6 bases, with 14 bases left between them.

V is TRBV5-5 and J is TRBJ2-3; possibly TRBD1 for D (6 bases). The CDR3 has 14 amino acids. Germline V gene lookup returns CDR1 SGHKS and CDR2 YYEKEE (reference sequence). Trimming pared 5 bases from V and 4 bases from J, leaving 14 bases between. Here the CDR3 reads CASRAGDPPDTQYF. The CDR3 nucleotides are TGTGCCAGCAGGGCAGGGGATCCCCCAGATACGCAGTATTTT. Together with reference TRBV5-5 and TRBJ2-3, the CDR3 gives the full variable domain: DAGVTQSPTHLIKTRGQQVTLRCSPISGHKSVSWYQQVLGQGPQFIFQYYEKEERGRGNFPDRFSARQFPNYSSELNVNALLLGDSALYLCASRAGDPPDTQYFGPGTRLTVL.

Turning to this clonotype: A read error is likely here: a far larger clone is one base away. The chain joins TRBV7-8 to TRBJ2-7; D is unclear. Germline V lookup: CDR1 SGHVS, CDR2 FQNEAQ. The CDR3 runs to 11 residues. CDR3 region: CASSIAYEQYF. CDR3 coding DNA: TGTGCCAGCAGCATAGCCTACGAGCAGTACTTC.

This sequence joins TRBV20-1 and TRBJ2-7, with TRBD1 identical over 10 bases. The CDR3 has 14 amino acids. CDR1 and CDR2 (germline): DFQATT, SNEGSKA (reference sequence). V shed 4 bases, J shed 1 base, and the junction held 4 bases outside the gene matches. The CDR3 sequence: CSATGTGASYEQYF. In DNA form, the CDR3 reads TGCAGTGCTACCGGGACAGGGGCTTCCTACGAGCAGTACTTC.